Below, 30 T cell receptor beta chains from the same sample are listed, as sequenced in a study of T cell responses to AZD1222 COVID-19 vaccine. The method was immunoSEQ multiplex PCR; TCRdb's version includes in-frame clones alone and lacks a portion of them. The sample lists about 140,000 clones, roughly 92% seen once, with approximately 4.7% in the top ten. The specimen comprised peripheral blood, sampled on day 0 of AZD1222 vaccination. The receptors come from an adult in good health.

The chain carries TRBV27 and TRBJ1-1, with 8 bases fitting TRBD1. The CDR3 length is 14 residues. The germline CDR1 and CDR2 sequences are MNHEY and SMNVEV (reference sequence). V lost 6 bases to trimming and J lost 3 bases; unmatched junction nucleotides: 6. The chain's CDR3 is CASRSGQGYTEAFF. The DNA for the CDR3 is TGTGCCAGCAGATCCGGACAGGGATACACTGAAGCTTTCTTT.

J is TRBJ2-1 and V is TRBV6-5; either TRBD1 or TRBD2 may supply D (5 bases each). V dropped 7 bases and J dropped 9 bases, with 22 bases sitting between them. Germline CDR1 is MNHEY and CDR2 is SVGAGI. This CDR3 is built from 15 residues. CDR3 amino acids: CASTEHGGESSEQFF. Here the CDR3 DNA reads TGTGCCAGCACCGAACATGGGGGAGAGAGTAGTGAGCAGTTCTTC.

The chain uses TRBV7-2 and TRBJ1-4; D remains unclear. Deletions cut 1 base from V and 0 bases from J, with 9 bases between. The CDR3 is made up of 16 amino acids. The germline CDR1 and CDR2 sequences are SGHTA and FQGNSA. The CDR3 nucleotides read TGTGCCAGCAGCTTAGACAACGAGGCAACTAATGAAAAACTGTTTTTT. It specifies CASSLDNEATNEKLFF.

The chain carries TRBV24-1 and TRBJ2-7; 14 positions agree with TRBD2. The CDR3 extends over 19 amino acids. V shed 3 bases and J 0 bases; nucleotides not matched to a gene: 9. Germline loops: CDR1 KGHDR, CDR2 SFDVKD. CDR3 DNA: TGTGCCACCAGTGATCTCTGGACTAGCGGGAGGACTAGCTCCTACGAGCAGTACTTC. Translated, it gives CATSDLWTSGRTSSYEQYF.

The chain is built from TRBV28 and TRBJ1-4; a weak D match, TRBD1 (5 bases). This CDR3 is 14 amino acids long. V dropped 6 bases and J dropped 5 bases, with 13 bases sitting between them. Germline V gives CDR1 MDHEN, CDR2 SYDVKM. CDR3 sequence reads: CASRDTTENEKLFF. The CDR3 DNA reads TGTGCCAGCAGGGATACGACAGAAAATGAAAAACTGTTTTTT. Full variable domain (missing parts from reference TRBV28 and TRBJ1-4): DVKVTQSSRYLVKRTGEKVFLECVQDMDHENMFWYRQDPGLGLRLIYFSYDVKMKEKGDIPEGYSVSREKKERFSLILESASTNQTSMYLCASRDTTENEKLFFGSGTQLSVL.

This chain joins TRBV7-9 and TRBJ2-1, with D unclear. Deletions cut 4 bases from V and 7 bases from J, with 8 bases between. Germline-derived CDR1 and CDR2 are SEHNR and FQNEAQ (reference sequence). The CDR3 is 12 residues long. The CDR3 protein is CASSSTQNEQFF. Written as DNA, the CDR3 is TGTGCCAGCAGCTCCACTCAAAATGAGCAGTTCTTC.

The V gene is TRBV23-1, the J gene TRBJ2-7; 10 bases map to TRBD1. TRBV23-1 is an ORF; its function is uncertain. With V trimmed by 4 bases and J by 5 bases, 14 bases remained unmatched. The CDR3 loop spans 17 amino acids. CDR3 nucleotides: TGCGCCAGCAGTCGCTCGCCGCCGGGACAGGGGAACCACGAGCAGTACTTC. It is translated as CASSRSPPGQGNHEQYF.

The rearrangement joins TRBV28 to TRBJ1-2, with D possibly TRBD1 on 5 matching bases. This CDR3 region has 14 residues. V was trimmed by 6 bases and J by 4 bases, leaving 15 bases between them. The germline gives CDR1 MDHEN, CDR2 SYDVKM. Here the CDR3 DNA reads TGTGCCAGCAGGACGGATGGGGGTGTCTATGGCTACACCTTC. Translated: CASRTDGGVYGYTF.

The chain couples TRBV27 to TRBJ1-2; TRBD1 aligns across 7 bases. Germline CDR1 MNHEY, CDR2 SMNVEV (reference sequence). The CDR3 runs 13 residues. V shed 5 bases and J 7 bases; nucleotides not matched to a gene: 7. The CDR3 sequence is CASSKQGLLGYTF. The CDR3 DNA sequence: TGTGCCAGCAGTAAACAGGGGCTTCTTGGCTACACCTTC.

The chain has TRBV19 and TRBJ2-5, with D hard to call. This CDR3 has 13 amino acids. The germline V gene has CDR1 LNHDA and CDR2 SQIVND (reference sequence). Trimming removed 5 bases at V and 8 bases at J, with 15 bases between. CDR3 in amino acids: CASSGQARGTQYF. The CDR3 DNA sequence: TGTGCCAGTAGTGGGCAGGCCCGTGGAACCCAGTACTTC.

The rearrangement uses TRBV7-2 and TRBJ2-7; TRBD2 agrees at 11 bases. The germline CDR1 and CDR2 sequences are SGHTA and FQGNSA. After removal of 5 bases from V and 6 bases from J, the junction contained 18 bases not matched to a gene. This CDR3 has 18 amino acids. The chain's CDR3 is CASSLAPPLAGGFGEQYF. As DNA, the CDR3 is TGTGCCAGCAGCCTTGCCCCTCCGCTAGCGGGAGGATTTGGCGAGCAGTACTTC.

This chain uses TRBV3-1 (or the pseudogene TRBV3-2) with TRBJ2-3; 7 bases fit TRBD2. The CDR3 extends over 14 amino acids. V shed 4 bases, J shed 2 bases, and the junction held 3 bases outside the gene matches. Per germline, CDR1 LGHDT and CDR2 YNNKEL (reference sequence). The CDR3 protein is CASSLTSSTDTQYF. DNA of the CDR3: TGTGCCAGCAGCCTGACTAGCTCCACAGATACGCAGTATTTT.

As to this clone: Sequence at one end of the junction differs from germline and may be a read error. The CDR3 DNA reads as TGTGCTAGCAGCCGACTAGCGGGAGGGTATAATGAGCAGTTCTTC. It encodes CASSRLAGGYNEQFF. The genes are TRBV7-7 and TRBJ2-1, with 14 nucleotides matching TRBD2. Germline V gene lookup returns CDR1 SSHAT and CDR2 FNYEAQ (reference sequence). The CDR3 contains 15 residues.

The chain employs TRBV19 and TRBJ1-5; D is ambiguous. The CDR3 runs to 13 residues. Germline V gives CDR1 LNHDA, CDR2 SQIVND (reference sequence). V was clipped by 0 bases and J by 4 bases, with 4 bases between them. In DNA form, the CDR3 reads TGTGCCAGTAGTATAGAGGGGAATCAGCCCCAGCATTTT. Translation gives CASSIEGNQPQHF. The full variable domain, completed using reference TRBV19 and TRBJ1-5, is DGGITQSPKYLFRKEGQNVTLSCEQNLNHDAMYWYRQDPGQGLRLIYYSQIVNDFQKGDIAEGYSVSREKKESFPLTVTSAQKNPTAFYLCASSIEGNQPQHFGDGTRLSIL.

This chain uses TRBV7-9 with TRBJ1-1; D unresolved. This CDR3 has 15 residues. V was trimmed by 5 bases and J by 1 base, leaving 14 bases between them. Germline V CDR1 and CDR2: SEHNR, FQNEAQ (reference sequence). CDR3 protein: CASSRIQLSNTEAFF. In nucleotides, the CDR3 is TGTGCCAGCAGCCGCATACAGTTATCGAACACTGAAGCTTTCTTT.

The rearrangement uses TRBV19 and TRBJ2-1; 14 nucleotides align to TRBD2. V shed 5 bases, J shed 7 bases, and the junction held 10 bases outside the gene matches. In germline, CDR1 is LNHDA, CDR2 SQIVND (reference sequence). This CDR3 is 17 amino acids long. CDR3 residues: CASSPGTSGRGGNEQFF. CDR3 DNA sequence: TGTGCCAGTAGTCCGGGGACTAGCGGGAGAGGAGGGAATGAGCAGTTCTTC.

The chain recombines TRBV6-5 with TRBJ1-5, with 7 bases lining up with TRBD1. The germline CDR1 and CDR2 sequences are MNHEY and SVGAGI. V shed 6 bases, J shed 3 bases, and the junction held 5 bases outside the gene matches. The CDR3 is 14 residues long. CDR3 loop: CASRKTGFNQPQHF. CDR3 DNA sequence: TGTGCCAGCAGGAAGACAGGGTTCAATCAGCCCCAGCATTTT.

The rearrangement links TRBV5-6 to TRBJ2-2; 8 bases are a match to TRBD2. Trimming removed 2 bases from V and 6 bases from J; junction bases left unmatched: 12. This CDR3 has 17 residues. CDR1 and CDR2 from the germline V gene are SGHDT and YYEEEE. Here the CDR3 DNA reads TGTGCCAGCAGCTTTTTAAAACGGGAGGGCACGGCCGGGGAGCTGTTTTTT. Translation: CASSFLKREGTAGELFF. The full variable domain, rest sourced from reference TRBV5-6 and TRBJ2-2, is DAGVTQSPTHLIKTRGQQVTLRCSPKSGHDTVSWYQQALGQGPQFIFQYYEEEERQRGNFPDRFSGHQFPNYSSELNVNALLLGDSALYLCASSFLKREGTAGELFFGEGSRLTVL.

This clone was picked up a small number of times. The J gene is TRBJ2-7, the V gene TRBV24-1, with 14 positions matching TRBD2. The CDR3 is 21 residues long. J was trimmed by 4 bases and V by 6 bases; bases with no gene match: 22. CDR1 is KGHDR and CDR2 is SFDVKD in the germline V gene. The CDR3 region has the DNA TGTGCCACCAGTACACTCCATAGATCTTTGTGGACTAGCGGGGGGACGTACGAGCAGTACTTC. It encodes CATSTLHRSLWTSGGTYEQYF.

V is TRBV19 and J is TRBJ1-3, with 9 bases that match TRBD1. V lost 4 bases to trimming and J lost 2 bases; unmatched junction nucleotides: 6. This CDR3 region has 16 residues. Germline values: CDR1 LNHDA, CDR2 SQIVND (reference sequence). CDR3 protein: CASSKQQGAAGNTIYF. The DNA of the CDR3 is TGTGCCAGTAGTAAACAACAGGGGGCGGCTGGAAACACCATATATTTT.

This chain joins TRBV28 and TRBJ2-3; maybe TRBD1 (6 bases). The V end lost 5 bases, the J end lost 4 bases, and 16 bases lay between the germline ends. CDR3 size: 15 residues. Germline loops: CDR1 MDHEN, CDR2 SYDVKM. The CDR3: CASSAQGSDADTQYF. The CDR3 nucleotides read TGTGCCAGCAGTGCACAGGGCTCTGATGCAGATACGCAGTATTTT.

J is TRBJ1-1 and V is TRBV7-9, with TRBD1 matching over 8 bases. After removal of 5 bases from V and 1 base from J, the junction contained 3 bases not matched to a gene. The CDR3 sequence is 14 residues long. Germline values: CDR1 SEHNR, CDR2 FQNEAQ (reference sequence). This chain's CDR3 is CASSTGTGNTEAFF. CDR3 coding DNA: TGTGCCAGCAGCACTGGGACAGGGAACACTGAAGCTTTCTTT.

The gene calls are TRBV7-2 and TRBJ1-1; D possibly corresponds to TRBD1 (5 bases). The CDR3 covers 15 residues. Germline CDR1 is SGHTA and CDR2 is FQGNSA. V lost 0 bases to trimming and J lost 1 base, with 9 bases between them. Written as DNA, the CDR3 is TGTGCCAGCAGCTTAGCGGGGACGTCGAACACTGAAGCTTTCTTT. Translating gives CASSLAGTSNTEAFF.

The J gene is TRBJ2-1, the V gene TRBV5-1, with TRBD2 identical over 7 bases. CDR1 SGHRS and CDR2 YFSETQ come from the germline V gene. With 4 bases clipped from V and 6 bases from J, the junction kept 13 bases outside the gene matches. The length of the CDR3 is 16 residues. Here the CDR3 reads CASSNQAGPIGNEQFF. The CDR3, as DNA: TGCGCCAGCAGCAATCAAGCGGGGCCGATTGGCAATGAGCAGTTCTTC.

The count of this clone is one. The chain couples TRBV27 to TRBJ2-7; D unresolved. The V end was cut by 2 bases, the J end by 2 bases, with 13 bases between. The CDR3 sequence is 15 residues long. CDR1 is MNHEY, CDR2 SMNVEV, per germline (reference sequence). CDR3 in DNA: TGTGCCAGCAGTTTAACCTCGGCGGCACCCTACGAGCAGTACTTC. It specifies CASSLTSAAPYEQYF.

The genes are TRBV7-8 and TRBJ2-7; 7 positions match TRBD2. The V and J ends lost 3 bases and 4 bases, in that order; junction bases with no gene match: 6. Germline loops: CDR1 SGHVS, CDR2 FQNEAQ. The CDR3 loop spans 14 amino acids. The DNA of the CDR3 is TGTGCCAGCAGCTTCGGACTAGGTGGATACGAGCAGTACTTC. This translates into CASSFGLGGYEQYF.

The rearrangement links TRBV10-3 to TRBJ2-2; 11 bases are a match to TRBD1. The CDR3 is 17 residues long. Germline assignment: CDR1 ENHRY and CDR2 SYGVKD. V shed 2 bases and J 3 bases; nucleotides not matched to a gene: 5. CDR3 residues: CAISEMDRGRDTGELFF. DNA of the CDR3: TGTGCCATCAGTGAGATGGACAGGGGGCGGGACACCGGGGAGCTGTTTTTT.

V gene TRBV9 combines with J gene TRBJ1-4; no clear D. The CDR3 extends over 13 amino acids. Between the trimmed V and J ends, which lost 7 bases and 0 bases, there was a span of 7 bases. Germline V gene lookup returns CDR1 SGDLS and CDR2 YYNGEE. CDR3 loop: CASSASTNEKLFF. CDR3 bases: TGTGCCAGCTCAGCTTCAACTAATGAAAAACTGTTTTTT.

The rearrangement uses TRBV2 and TRBJ2-7; D is unresolved. CDR1 and CDR2 (germline): SNHLY, FYNNEI. The CDR3 totals 12 residues. V lost 1 base and J lost 6, with 7 bases in between. The CDR3 DNA reads as TGTGCCAGCAGTGAAGGTGCAGCCGAGCAGTACTTC. Protein product: CASSEGAAEQYF.

This clone was detected only once. The chain is built from TRBV28 and TRBJ1-3, with 11 bases lining up with TRBD1. CDR3 length: 14 amino acids. Germline V gene lookup returns CDR1 MDHEN and CDR2 SYDVKM. With 7 bases clipped from V and 6 bases from J, the junction kept 5 bases outside the gene matches. CDR3 nucleotide sequence: TGTGCCAGCAAACGGGACAGGGGGGAAAACACCATATATTTT. It yields the protein CASKRDRGENTIYF.